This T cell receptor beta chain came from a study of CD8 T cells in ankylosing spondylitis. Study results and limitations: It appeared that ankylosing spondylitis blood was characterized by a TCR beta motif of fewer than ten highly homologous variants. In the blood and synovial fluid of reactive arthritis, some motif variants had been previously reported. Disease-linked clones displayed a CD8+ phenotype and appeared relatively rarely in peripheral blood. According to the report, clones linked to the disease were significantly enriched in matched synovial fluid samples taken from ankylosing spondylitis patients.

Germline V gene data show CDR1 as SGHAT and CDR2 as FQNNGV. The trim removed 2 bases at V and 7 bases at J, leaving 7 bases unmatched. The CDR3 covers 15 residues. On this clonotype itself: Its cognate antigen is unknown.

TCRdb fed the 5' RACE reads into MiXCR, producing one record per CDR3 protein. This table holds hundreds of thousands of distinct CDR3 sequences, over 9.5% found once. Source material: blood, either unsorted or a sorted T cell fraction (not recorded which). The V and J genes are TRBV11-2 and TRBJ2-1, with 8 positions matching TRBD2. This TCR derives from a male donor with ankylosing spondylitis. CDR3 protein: CASSLPGLVVNEQFF. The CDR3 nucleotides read TGTGCCAGCAGCTTACCGGGACTAGTTGTTAATGAGCAGTTCTTC.